This T cell receptor beta chain was sequenced in a study of blood T cell repertoires in COVID-19. Study as a whole: COVID-19 samples collected from the United States, Italy and Spain covered acute and convalescent phases. PBMCs, B-cell-depleted T cells, or T cells were the source of the cDNA or gDNA that made up the material.

CDR1 and CDR2 (germline): SGHNT, YYREEE (reference sequence). This CDR3 is 14 amino acids long. V shed 4 bases and J shed 1 base, with 12 bases lying between them. In the original workflow: Amplification of reference gene primers provided the estimated nucleated cell counts. Sequenced by immunoSEQ multiplex PCR; TCRdb stores in-frame clones only, minus some. That table gives V, J and clone size, and the DNA gave D and trimming. The sample lists 200,000 to 250,000 clones, around 86% seen once, with under 14% in the top ten. During active infection, Seattle patients enrolled and were then monitored through disease.

V gene TRBV5-4 combines with J gene TRBJ2-7; maybe TRBD2 (5 bases). Material for sequencing was peripheral blood. The receptor was isolated from a middle-aged man with COVID-19, enrolled during active disease. CDR3 sequence (DNA): TGTGCCAGCAGCCGGGGAGCGGCTTCCTACGAGCAGTACTTC. It specifies CASSRGAASYEQYF.